This T cell receptor beta chain originates from a study of radiotherapy plus CTLA-4 blockade in lung cancer. Overall study: Disease control was achieved by approximately 32% of patients, and objective responses by about 19%.

The length of the CDR3 is 13 residues. In germline, CDR1 is MDHEN, CDR2 SYDVKM. Losses at the gene ends were 6 bases for V and 5 bases for J; bases not matched to a gene: 4. General study results and limits: Peripheral blood showed expansion of tumor-derived TCR clones after radiotherapy and ipilimumab. Among reported predictors of response, early blood T cell clone dynamics with interferon-beta performed best.

As for this clone: The antigen is not known.

The table came from immunoSEQ multiplex PCR; TCRdb's copy has only in-frame clones and leaves some out. The sample includes 60,000 to 65,000 clones, approximately 77% of them seen just once. The V gene is TRBV28, the J gene TRBJ1-2; 9 nucleotides match TRBD1. The sequences come from peripheral blood, collected from a patient treated with radiotherapy plus ipilimumab. The receptor was derived from a human donor with non-small cell lung cancer who had a complete response to radiotherapy plus ipilimumab. CDR3 sequence reads: CASSTDRGYGYTF. The CDR3 DNA is TGTGCCAGCAGCACCGACAGGGGGTATGGCTACACCTTC.